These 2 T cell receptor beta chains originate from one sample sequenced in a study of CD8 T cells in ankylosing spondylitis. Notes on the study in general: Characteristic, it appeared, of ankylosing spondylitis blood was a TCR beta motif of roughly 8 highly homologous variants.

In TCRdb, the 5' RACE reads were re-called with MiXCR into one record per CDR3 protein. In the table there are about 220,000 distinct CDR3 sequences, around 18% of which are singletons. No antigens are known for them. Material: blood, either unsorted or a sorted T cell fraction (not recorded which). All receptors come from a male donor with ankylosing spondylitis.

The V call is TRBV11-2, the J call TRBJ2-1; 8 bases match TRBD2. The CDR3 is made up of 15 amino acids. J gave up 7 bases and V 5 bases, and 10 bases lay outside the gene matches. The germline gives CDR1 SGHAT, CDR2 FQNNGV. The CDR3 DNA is TGTGCCAGCAGCCCCTTGACTAGCGAGGCAAATGAGCAGTTCTTC. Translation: CASSPLTSEANEQFF.

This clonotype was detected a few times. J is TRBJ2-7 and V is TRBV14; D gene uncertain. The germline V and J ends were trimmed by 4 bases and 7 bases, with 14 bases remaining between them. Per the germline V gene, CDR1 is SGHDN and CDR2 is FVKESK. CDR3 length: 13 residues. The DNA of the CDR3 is TGTGCCAGCAGCCCCCACCTAGAGGAAGAGCAGTACTTC. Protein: CASSPHLEEEQYF.